These T cell receptor beta chains were read from a single sample in a study of blood T cell repertoires in COVID-19. Clones were sequenced by immunoSEQ multiplex PCR, and TCRdb holds only the in-frame ones, with some missing. The sample lists around 180,000 clones; about 80% were seen once. Sequencing used peripheral blood. The receptors here all came from a man aged 70-80 years with active or convalescent COVID-19. The CDR3 runs from the conserved cysteine through the conserved F or W. Each record gives: J gene, D gene, clone size, V gene, CDR3 protein, CDR3 DNA. The D gene is left open where the match is weak. Rows give clone size only sometimes, using once, few, many, or a class for an expanded clone.

>TRBJ1-1|TRBD1|-|TRBV10-3
CALQGQGTNTEAFF
TGTGCCCTACAGGGACAGGGGACGAACACTGAAGCTTTCTTT
>TRBJ1-5|-|-|TRBV27
CASSWAGNQPQHF
TGTGCCAGCAGTTGGGCGGGAAATCAGCCCCAGCATTTT
>TRBJ2-4|-|-|TRBV12-3/TRBV12-4
CASSFSKNIQYF
TGTGCCAGCAGTTTCAGTAAAAACATTCAGTACTTC
>TRBJ1-4|-|-|TRBV4-3
CASSQGGAGEKLFF
TGCGCCAGCAGCCAAGGGGGCGCCGGTGAAAAACTGTTTTTT
>TRBJ1-2|-|-|TRBV18
CASSPEAHYGYTF
TGTGCCAGCTCACCGGAGGCTCACTATGGCTACACCTTC
>TRBJ2-7|TRBD1|-|TRBV5-1
CASSSGQTTYEQYF
TGCGCCAGCAGCTCGGGACAGACGACCTACGAGCAGTACTTC
>TRBJ2-6|TRBD1|-|TRBV6-6
CASSLRGGQGYSGANVLTF
TGTGCCAGCAGTCTGAGGGGGGGACAGGGCTACTCTGGGGCCAACGTCCTGACTTTC
>TRBJ2-1|-|few|TRBV15
CATSRDKIGNEQFF
TGTGCCACCAGCAGAGATAAAATCGGGAATGAGCAGTTCTTC
>TRBJ1-5|-|once|TRBV27
CASSQGVSWQPQHF
TGTGCCAGCAGCCAGGGTGTAAGTTGGCAGCCCCAGCATTTT
>TRBJ1-5|-|few|TRBV7-9
CASSLGRDHQPQHF
TGTGCCAGCAGCTTAGGGAGGGACCATCAGCCCCAGCATTTT
>TRBJ1-2|-|-|TRBV25-1
CASSRGRDYTF
TGTGCCAGCAGCCGAGGGAGGGATTACACCTTC
>TRBJ1-1|-|-|TRBV7-9
CASSLAGGRTEAFF
TGTGCCAGCAGCTTAGCGGGGGGGCGGACTGAAGCTTTCTTT
>TRBJ2-5|TRBD1|-|TRBV27
CASSSTRGLLGLGTQYF
TGTGCCAGCAGTTCAACCAGGGGGCTCCTAGGTTTAGGGACCCAGTACTTC
>TRBJ2-7|-|-|TRBV5-1
CASSDGGTGVSEQYF
TGCGCCAGCAGCGATGGCGGGACGGGAGTTTCCGAGCAGTACTTC
>TRBJ1-5|TRBD1|-|TRBV2
CASSGGTGGDHQPQHF
TGTGCCAGCAGTGGCGGAACAGGGGGGGACCATCAGCCCCAGCATTTT
>TRBJ2-5|-|-|TRBV30
CAWSVGQSETQYF
TGTGCCTGGAGTGTAGGACAGTCGGAGACCCAGTACTTC
>TRBJ1-5|TRBD1|once|TRBV6-5
CASRRTGAGQPQHF
TGTGCCAGCAGGCGGACAGGAGCAGGTCAGCCCCAGCATTTT
>TRBJ1-1|-|-|TRBV18
CASSPYVSTEAFF
TGTGCCAGCTCACCTTATGTTTCCACTGAAGCTTTCTTT
>TRBJ2-7|TRBD1|once|TRBV18
CASSPRDSSYEQYF
TGTGCCAGCTCACCCCGGGACAGCTCCTACGAGCAGTACTTC
>TRBJ2-1|-|-|TRBV14
CASSQPTLAYSSYNEQFF
TGTGCCAGCAGCCAACCAACACTAGCCTATAGCTCCTACAATGAGCAGTTCTTC
>TRBJ2-3|TRBD1|-|TRBV11-2
CASSGGQATDTQYF
TGTGCCAGCAGCGGGGGACAGGCAACAGATACGCAGTATTTT
>TRBJ1-4|-|-|TRBV2
CASSVQGGTNEKLFF
TGTGCCAGCAGTGTACAGGGTGGGACTAATGAAAAACTGTTTTTT
>TRBJ2-7|TRBD2|-|TRBV20-1
CSASSAGLPTSGDYEQYF
TGCAGTGCTAGTTCGGCAGGACTTCCGACTAGCGGGGACTACGAGCAGTACTTC
>TRBJ2-3|-|-|TRBV4-3
CASSPTGADTQYF
TGCGCCAGCAGCCCGACTGGCGCAGATACGCAGTATTTT
>TRBJ2-1|-|-|TRBV10-1
CASSGGSRDYYNEQFF
TGCGCCAGCAGTGGGGGTTCGCGTGACTACTACAATGAGCAGTTCTTC
>TRBJ1-3|-|-|TRBV5-1
CASSLPGSGNTIYF
TGCGCCAGCAGCTTACCAGGGTCCGGAAACACCATATATTTT
>TRBJ1-2|TRBD1|-|TRBV9
CASSQRQGGLSGYTF
TGTGCCAGCAGCCAGAGACAGGGGGGTCTCTCTGGCTACACCTTC
>TRBJ1-1|-|-|TRBV6-2/TRBV6-3
CASSSRVNTEAFF
TGTGCCAGCAGTTCTCGAGTGAACACTGAAGCTTTCTTT
>TRBJ1-1|TRBD1|-|TRBV19
CASSRDRGTTEAFF
TGTGCCAGTAGTAGGGACAGGGGGACCACTGAAGCTTTCTTT
>TRBJ1-1|-|-|TRBV11-2
CASSRLKGAGAAFF
TGTGCCAGCAGCCGATTGAAGGGCGCGGGCGCGGCTTTCTTT
>TRBJ1-5|-|-|TRBV30
CAWNTGSDQPQHF
TGTGCCTGGAACACAGGGTCGGATCAGCCCCAGCATTTT
>TRBJ2-1|TRBD1|-|TRBV11-2
CASSLGGTGGGNEQFF
TGTGCCAGCAGCTTAGGGGGTACAGGGGGTGGCAATGAGCAGTTCTTC
>TRBJ2-5|TRBD1|-|TRBV5-1
CASMITGQGIETQYF
TGCGCCAGCATGATCACTGGACAGGGTATAGAGACCCAGTACTTC
>TRBJ2-7|TRBD1|few|TRBV6-5
CASRNRDSYEQYF
TGTGCCAGCAGGAACCGGGACAGCTACGAGCAGTACTTC
>TRBJ2-1|TRBD2|-|TRBV10-1
CASSEREGPYEQFF
TGCGCCAGCAGTGAGCGGGAGGGCCCCTATGAGCAGTTCTTC
>TRBJ2-1|TRBD2|-|TRBV3-1/TRBV3-2
CASSQAGGGYNEQFF
TGTGCCAGCAGCCAAGCGGGAGGGGGCTACAATGAGCAGTTCTTC
>TRBJ1-1|-|-|TRBV12-3/TRBV12-4
CASREQRNTEAFF
TGTGCCAGCAGAGAACAGAGAAACACTGAAGCTTTCTTT
>TRBJ1-1|-|-|TRBV6-1
CASSDLQVFTEAFF
TGTGCCAGCAGTGATCTGCAGGTGTTCACTGAAGCTTTCTTT
>TRBJ2-1|TRBD2|-|TRBV28
CASTQALAGGYNEQFF
TGTGCCAGCACCCAGGCCCTAGCGGGGGGATACAATGAGCAGTTCTTC
>TRBJ1-1|TRBD1|-|TRBV19
CASSPAQGALSEAFF
TGTGCCAGTAGTCCAGCACAGGGGGCGTTGAGTGAAGCTTTCTTT
>TRBJ1-5|-|-|TRBV7-2
CASSLADRNQPQHF
TGTGCCAGCAGCTTAGCAGATAGAAATCAGCCCCAGCATTTT
>TRBJ1-5|-|-|TRBV6-6
CASTTSGDSNQPQHF
TGTGCCAGCACTACGAGCGGGGATTCCAATCAGCCCCAGCATTTT